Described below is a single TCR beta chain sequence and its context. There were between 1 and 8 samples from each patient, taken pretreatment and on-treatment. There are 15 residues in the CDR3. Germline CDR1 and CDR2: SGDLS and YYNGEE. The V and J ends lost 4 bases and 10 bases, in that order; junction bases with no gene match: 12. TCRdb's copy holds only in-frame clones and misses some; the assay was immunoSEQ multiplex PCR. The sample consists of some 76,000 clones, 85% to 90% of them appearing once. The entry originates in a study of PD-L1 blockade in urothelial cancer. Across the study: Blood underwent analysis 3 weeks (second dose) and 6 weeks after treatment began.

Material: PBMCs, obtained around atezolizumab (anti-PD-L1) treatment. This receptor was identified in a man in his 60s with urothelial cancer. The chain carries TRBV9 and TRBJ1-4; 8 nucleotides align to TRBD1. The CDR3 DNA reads TGTGCCAGCAGCACTACCTGGACAGGGAGGGGAAAACTGTTTTTT. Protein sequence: CASSTTWTGRGKLFF.